What follows are 4 T cell receptor beta chains derived from one specimen sequenced in a study of blood T cell repertoires in COVID-19. The method was immunoSEQ multiplex PCR; TCRdb's version includes in-frame clones alone and lacks a portion of them. The data show about 130,000 clones, with approximately 84% seen just once and 10% to 15% held by the top ten. Sequencing was carried out using peripheral blood. These receptors came from a woman in her sixties with acute or convalescent COVID-19.

The sample holds one count of this clone. The chain has TRBV6-5 and TRBJ2-2; D gene unclear. CDR3 length: 14 residues. CDR1 and CDR2 from the germline V gene are MNHEY and SVGAGI. Trimming took 6 bases from V and 6 from J, leaving 14 bases between them. As DNA, the CDR3 is TGTGCCAGCAGGCAGGAAGGTGATGCCGGGGAGCTGTTTTTT. Translating gives CASRQEGDAGELFF.

This chain links TRBV11-2 with TRBJ2-6, with no clear D. Trimming removed 1 base from V and 0 bases from J, with 10 bases in between. CDR3 length: 17 residues. Germline V CDR1 and CDR2: SGHAT, FQNNGV. The DNA of the CDR3 is TGTGCCAGCAGCTTAGGGGTACAGCTCTCTGGGGCCAACGTCCTGACTTTC. Translated: CASSLGVQLSGANVLTF.

The rearrangement links TRBV24-1 to TRBJ1-2; 8 bases map to TRBD1. The junction had 1 base not matched to a gene; V was cut back by 5 bases and J by 0 bases. CDR3 length equals 14 residues. Germline assignment: CDR1 KGHDR and CDR2 SFDVKD. The DNA of the CDR3 is TGTGCCACCAGTGGACAGGGGACTAACTATGGCTACACCTTC. It specifies CATSGQGTNYGYTF.

The chain is built from TRBV28 and TRBJ2-7, with D perhaps matching TRBD1 (5 bases). CDR3 length: 13 residues. Trimming took off 7 bases at V and 0 bases at J, with 10 bases between the two ends. Germline assignment: CDR1 MDHEN and CDR2 SYDVKM. CDR3 amino acids: CASTRQPSYEQYF. The CDR3 coding sequence is TGTGCCAGCACCCGACAGCCCTCCTACGAGCAGTACTTC.